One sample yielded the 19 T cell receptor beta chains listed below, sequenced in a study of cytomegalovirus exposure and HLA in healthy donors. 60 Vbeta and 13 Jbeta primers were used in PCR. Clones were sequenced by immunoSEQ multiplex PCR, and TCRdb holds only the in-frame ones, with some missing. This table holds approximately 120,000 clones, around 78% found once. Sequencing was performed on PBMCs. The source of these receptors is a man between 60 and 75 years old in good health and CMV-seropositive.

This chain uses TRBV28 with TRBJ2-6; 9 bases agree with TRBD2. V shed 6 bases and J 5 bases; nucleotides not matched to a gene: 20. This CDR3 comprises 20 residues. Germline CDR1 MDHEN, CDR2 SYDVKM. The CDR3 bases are TGTGCCAGCAGGCGAATAGGGATCCCGGGACTAGCAGCCTGGGCCAACGTCCTGACTTTC. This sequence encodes CASRRIGIPGLAAWANVLTF. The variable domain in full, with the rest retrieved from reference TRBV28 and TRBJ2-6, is DVKVTQSSRYLVKRTGEKVFLECVQDMDHENMFWYRQDPGLGLRLIYFSYDVKMKEKGDIPEGYSVSREKKERFSLILESASTNQTSMYLCASRRIGIPGLAAWANVLTFGAGSRLTVL.

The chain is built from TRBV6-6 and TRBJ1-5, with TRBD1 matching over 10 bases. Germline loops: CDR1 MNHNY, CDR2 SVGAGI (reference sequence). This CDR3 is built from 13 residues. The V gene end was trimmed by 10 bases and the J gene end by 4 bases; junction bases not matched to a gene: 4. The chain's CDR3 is CAKTGGRNQPQHF. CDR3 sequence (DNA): TGTGCCAAGACAGGGGGCCGGAATCAGCCCCAGCATTTT.

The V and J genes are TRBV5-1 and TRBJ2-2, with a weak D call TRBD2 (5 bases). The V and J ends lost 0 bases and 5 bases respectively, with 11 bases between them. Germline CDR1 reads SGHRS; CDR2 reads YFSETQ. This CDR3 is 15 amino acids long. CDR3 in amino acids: CASSLAGLKTGELFF. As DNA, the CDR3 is TGCGCCAGCAGCTTGGCGGGGTTGAAAACCGGGGAGCTGTTTTTT.

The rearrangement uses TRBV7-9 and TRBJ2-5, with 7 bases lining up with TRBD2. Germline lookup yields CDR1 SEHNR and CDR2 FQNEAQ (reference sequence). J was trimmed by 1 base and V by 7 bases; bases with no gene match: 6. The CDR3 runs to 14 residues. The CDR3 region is CASTQSGVQETQYF. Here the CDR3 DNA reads TGTGCCAGCACCCAAAGCGGGGTCCAAGAGACCCAGTACTTC.

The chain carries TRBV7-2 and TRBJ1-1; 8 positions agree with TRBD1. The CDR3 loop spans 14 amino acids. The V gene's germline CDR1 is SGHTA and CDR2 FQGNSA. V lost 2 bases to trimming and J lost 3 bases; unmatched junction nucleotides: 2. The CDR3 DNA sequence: TGTGCCAGCAGCTTAACACAGGGGGACACTGAAGCTTTCTTT. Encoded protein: CASSLTQGDTEAFF.

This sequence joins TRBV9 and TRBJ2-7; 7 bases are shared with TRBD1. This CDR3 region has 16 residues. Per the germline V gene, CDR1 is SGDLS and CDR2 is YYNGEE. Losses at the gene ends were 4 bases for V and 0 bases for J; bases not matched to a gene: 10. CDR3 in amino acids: CASSLNPGQASYEQYF. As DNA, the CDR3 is TGTGCCAGCAGCCTAAATCCCGGACAGGCCTCCTACGAGCAGTACTTC.

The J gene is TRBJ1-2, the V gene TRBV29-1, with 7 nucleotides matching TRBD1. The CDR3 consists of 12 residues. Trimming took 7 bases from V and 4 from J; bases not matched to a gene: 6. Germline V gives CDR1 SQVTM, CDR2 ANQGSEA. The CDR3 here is CSGTTGVYGYTF. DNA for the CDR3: TGCAGCGGTACTACAGGGGTCTATGGCTACACCTTC.

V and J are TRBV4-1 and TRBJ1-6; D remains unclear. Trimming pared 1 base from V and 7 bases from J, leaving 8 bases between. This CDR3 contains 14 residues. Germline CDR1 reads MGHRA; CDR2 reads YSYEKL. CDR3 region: CASSQAQINSPLHF. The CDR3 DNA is TGCGCCAGCAGCCAAGCCCAAATCAATTCACCCCTCCACTTT.

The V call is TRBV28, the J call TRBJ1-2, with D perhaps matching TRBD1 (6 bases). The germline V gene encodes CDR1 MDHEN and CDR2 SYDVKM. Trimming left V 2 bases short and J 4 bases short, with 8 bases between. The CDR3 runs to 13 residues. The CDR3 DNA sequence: TGTGCCAGCAGTTTAAGAGGGGGCTATGGCTACACCTTC. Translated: CASSLRGGYGYTF.

The CDR3 DNA reads TGTGCCAGCAGTTACGAAGGGAGGACTATTCGCACCTTC. Translation: CASSYEGRTIRTF. The V call is TRBV6-5, the J call TRBJ1-2; D is ambiguous. The CDR3 has 13 amino acids. The ends were cut back, 2 bases at V and 13 bases at J, with 17 bases in the middle. Germline V gives CDR1 MNHEY, CDR2 SVGAGI.

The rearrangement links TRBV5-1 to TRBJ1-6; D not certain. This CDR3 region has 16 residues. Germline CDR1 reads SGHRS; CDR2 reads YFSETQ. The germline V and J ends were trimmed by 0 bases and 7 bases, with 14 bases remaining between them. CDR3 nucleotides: TGCGCCAGCAGCTTGGCCGAGGTGCTGAGGAATTCACCCCTCCACTTT. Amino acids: CASSLAEVLRNSPLHF.

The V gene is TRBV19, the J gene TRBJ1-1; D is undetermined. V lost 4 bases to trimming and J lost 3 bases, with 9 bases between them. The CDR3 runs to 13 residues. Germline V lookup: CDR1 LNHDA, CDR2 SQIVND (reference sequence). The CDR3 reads CASSTFSDTEAFF. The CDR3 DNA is TGTGCCAGTAGTACCTTCAGCGACACTGAAGCTTTCTTT.

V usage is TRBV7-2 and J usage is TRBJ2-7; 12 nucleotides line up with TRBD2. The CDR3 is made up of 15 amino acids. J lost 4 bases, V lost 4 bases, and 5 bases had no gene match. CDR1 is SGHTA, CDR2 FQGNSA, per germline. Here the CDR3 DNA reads TGTGCCAGCAGCTCCTTACTAGCGGGGGGATACGAGCAGTACTTC. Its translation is CASSSLLAGGYEQYF.

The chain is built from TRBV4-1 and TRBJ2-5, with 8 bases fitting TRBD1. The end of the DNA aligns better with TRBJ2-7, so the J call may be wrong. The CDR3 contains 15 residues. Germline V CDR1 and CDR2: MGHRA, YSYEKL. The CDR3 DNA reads TGCGCCAGCAGGAGCACCCGACAGGGGTACTACGAGCAGTACTTC. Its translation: CASRSTRQGYYEQYF.

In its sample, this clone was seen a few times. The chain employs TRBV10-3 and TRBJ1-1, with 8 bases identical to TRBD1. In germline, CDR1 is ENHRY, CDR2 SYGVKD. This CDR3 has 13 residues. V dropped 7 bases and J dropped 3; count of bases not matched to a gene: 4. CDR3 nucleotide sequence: TGTGCCATCACCAAGACAGGGGACACTGAAGCTTTCTTT. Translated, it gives CAITKTGDTEAFF.

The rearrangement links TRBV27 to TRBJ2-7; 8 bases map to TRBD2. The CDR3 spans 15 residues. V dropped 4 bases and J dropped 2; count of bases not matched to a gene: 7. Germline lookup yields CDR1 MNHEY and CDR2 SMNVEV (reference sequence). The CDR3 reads CASSSRGGVAYEQYF. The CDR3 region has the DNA TGTGCCAGCAGTTCCCGGGGGGGGGTTGCCTACGAGCAGTACTTC.

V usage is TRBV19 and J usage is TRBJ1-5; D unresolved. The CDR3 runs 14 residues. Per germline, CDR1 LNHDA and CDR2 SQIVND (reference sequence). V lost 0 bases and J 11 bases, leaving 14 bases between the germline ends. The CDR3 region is CASSIDNEGSAQHF. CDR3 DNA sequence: TGTGCCAGTAGTATAGATAATGAGGGTTCAGCCCAGCATTTT.

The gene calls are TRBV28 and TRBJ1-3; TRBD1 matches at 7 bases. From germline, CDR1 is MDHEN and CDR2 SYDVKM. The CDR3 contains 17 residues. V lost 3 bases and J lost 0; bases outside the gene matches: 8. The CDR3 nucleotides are TGTGCCAGCAGTTTTTTTGGGACAGATTTCTCTGGAAACACCATATATTTT. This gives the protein CASSFFGTDFSGNTIYF.

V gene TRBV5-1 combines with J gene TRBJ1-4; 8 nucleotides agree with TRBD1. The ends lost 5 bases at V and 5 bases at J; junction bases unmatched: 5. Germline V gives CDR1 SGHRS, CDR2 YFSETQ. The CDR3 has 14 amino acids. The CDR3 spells CASRAGTGNEKLFF. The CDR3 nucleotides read TGCGCCAGCAGGGCCGGGACAGGAAATGAAAAACTGTTTTTT.